The following is a T cell receptor beta chain sequence with its context. The antigen remains undetermined. The record originates from a study of CXCR3-negative and CXCR3-positive naive CD8 T cells. Study observations and caveats: TRB CDR3 hydrophobicity was greater in CXCR3-positive naive cells than in CXCR3-negative naive cells.

TRB cDNA was prepared as libraries by UMI-labeled 5' RACE. From its re-call of the 5' RACE reads, TCRdb lists each CDR3 protein once, without DNA. The sample table includes roughly 130,000 distinct CDR3 sequences. The CDR3 is 16 amino acids. From germline, CDR1 is KGHSH and CDR2 LQKENI. The source material was naive CXCR3+ CD8+ T cells from blood. As to subset: CD45RO-CCR7+CD27+CD95- naive CD8+ T cells expressing CXCR3 (TNR3+). The sequence derives from a human donor in good health. Some clones in this sample may be carry-over from other donors' samples. V gene TRBV18 combines with J gene TRBJ2-2. The CDR3 sequence: CASSPPDSSYTGELFF.